Listed below are T cell receptor beta chains from one sample, sequenced in a study of T cells in Graves' hyperthyroidism and ophthalmopathy. Each CDR3 protein is one row after TCRdb ran MiXCR on the multiplex PCR reads. The table lists approximately 400,000 distinct CDR3 sequences, just under 15% of them singletons. The source material was blood. Receptor source: a woman in her twenties or thirties with Graves' hyperthyroidism. Both conserved end residues are part of each CDR3. Each record gives: J gene, clone size, D gene, V gene, CDR3 DNA, CDR3 protein. A D gene is named only where the DNA matches it firmly. Clone size, where shown, is once, few, many, or a class for clones that have expanded.

J gene: TRBJ2-3; clone size: .; D gene: .; V gene: TRBV19; CDR3 DNA: TGTGCCAGTAGTATAGGGAGCGTGAGCACAGATACGCAGTATTTT; CDR3 protein: CASSIGSVSTDTQYF
J gene: TRBJ2-1; clone size: many; D gene: TRBD2; V gene: TRBV6-1; CDR3 DNA: TGTGCCAGCAAGACTAGCGGCTCCTACAATGAGCAGTTCTTC; CDR3 protein: CASKTSGSYNEQFF
J gene: TRBJ2-5; clone size: .; D gene: .; V gene: TRBV11-2; CDR3 DNA: TGTGCCAGCAGCATTAGTTCGGGACGCCAAGAGACCCAGTACTTC; CDR3 protein: CASSISSGRQETQYF
J gene: TRBJ2-7; clone size: .; D gene: TRBD2; V gene: TRBV2; CDR3 DNA: TGTGCCAGCAATGGCGGGAGGTCCCCCTACGAGCAGTACTTC; CDR3 protein: CASNGGRSPYEQYF
J gene: TRBJ2-3; clone size: many; D gene: .; V gene: TRBV20-1; CDR3 DNA: TGCAGTGCCCTGGGACCTTCAGATACGCAGTATTTT; CDR3 protein: CSALGPSDTQYF
J gene: TRBJ1-2; clone size: many; D gene: .; V gene: TRBV12-3/TRBV12-4; CDR3 DNA: TGTGCCAGCAACCCGGGGGCGGGTGGCTACACCTTC; CDR3 protein: CASNPGAGGYTF
J gene: TRBJ2-7; clone size: many; D gene: .; V gene: TRBV28; CDR3 DNA: TGTGCCAGCAGTTTTCTGTGGATCGGGGCGGGAGAGCAGTACTTC; CDR3 protein: CASSFLWIGAGEQYF
J gene: TRBJ1-5; clone size: .; D gene: .; V gene: TRBV7-2; CDR3 DNA: TGTGCCAGCAGCTTAGTCGGCAGGGCCGGGGCCAGCAATCAGCCCCAGCATTTT; CDR3 protein: CASSLVGRAGASNQPQHF
J gene: TRBJ2-2; clone size: many; D gene: TRBD2; V gene: TRBV3-1; CDR3 DNA: TGTGCCAGCAGCCAAGTTAGCGGGAGGGTCGGGGAGCTGTTTTTT; CDR3 protein: CASSQVSGRVGELFF
J gene: TRBJ1-5; clone size: few; D gene: .; V gene: TRBV27; CDR3 DNA: TGTGCCAGCAGACGCACCTCAGGGCAACCTTTTAGTAATCAGCCCCAGCATTTT; CDR3 protein: CASRRTSGQPFSNQPQHF
J gene: TRBJ2-2; clone size: few; D gene: TRBD1; V gene: TRBV24-1; CDR3 DNA: TGTGCCACCGGGACAGAAAACACCGGGGAGCTGTTTTTT; CDR3 protein: CATGTENTGELFF
J gene: TRBJ1-3; clone size: few; D gene: TRBD1; V gene: TRBV18; CDR3 DNA: TGTGCCAGCTCACCATCGACAGGGACTGGAAGCACCATATATTTT; CDR3 protein: CASSPSTGTGSTIYF
J gene: TRBJ2-7; clone size: .; D gene: TRBD2; V gene: TRBV27; CDR3 DNA: TGTGCCAGCGGATTAGCGGGCGGCTCCTACGAGCAGTACTTC; CDR3 protein: CASGLAGGSYEQYF
J gene: TRBJ1-3; clone size: .; D gene: .; V gene: TRBV5-5; CDR3 DNA: TGTGCCAGCAGCTCACTCGCAGACAGCCTAATCTCTGGAAACACCATATATTTT; CDR3 protein: CASSSLADSLISGNTIYF
J gene: TRBJ1-5; clone size: .; D gene: .; V gene: TRBV19; CDR3 DNA: TGTGCCAGTAGTATTTCGGGAGGGGGGAATCAGCCCCAGCATTTT; CDR3 protein: CASSISGGGNQPQHF
J gene: TRBJ2-5; clone size: many; D gene: TRBD2; V gene: TRBV20-1; CDR3 DNA: TGCAGTGCTACCTCTGTAGCGGGAGTACGAGAGACCCAGTACTTC; CDR3 protein: CSATSVAGVRETQYF
J gene: TRBJ2-4; clone size: many; D gene: .; V gene: TRBV27; CDR3 DNA: TGTGCCAGCAGTGGGGGAAGAAACATTCAGTACTTC; CDR3 protein: CASSGGRNIQYF
J gene: TRBJ2-1; clone size: many; D gene: TRBD2; V gene: TRBV5-1; CDR3 DNA: TGCGCCAGCAGCCAAGGGACTAGCGCGAGCGGTGAGCAGTTCTTC; CDR3 protein: CASSQGTSASGEQFF
J gene: TRBJ2-1; clone size: many; D gene: .; V gene: TRBV12-3/TRBV12-4; CDR3 DNA: TGTGCCAGCAGTCTAGGACTGTCTCCTAGCTACAATGAGCAGTTCTTC; CDR3 protein: CASSLGLSPSYNEQFF
J gene: TRBJ2-2; clone size: .; D gene: TRBD2; V gene: TRBV25-1; CDR3 DNA: TGTGCCAGCAGTGCGCGACCTAGCGGGAGGGCCTCCGGGGAGCTGTTTTTT; CDR3 protein: CASSARPSGRASGELFF
J gene: TRBJ1-4; clone size: few; D gene: TRBD1; V gene: TRBV5-4; CDR3 DNA: TGTGCCAGCAGCTTGGCCGGGACAGGGGGTGCAACTAATGAAAAACTGTTTTTT; CDR3 protein: CASSLAGTGGATNEKLFF
J gene: TRBJ1-4; clone size: few; D gene: .; V gene: TRBV20-1; CDR3 DNA: TGCAGTGCTAGAGTAGGGAGGGAAAATGAAAAACTGTTTTTT; CDR3 protein: CSARVGRENEKLFF
J gene: TRBJ1-4; clone size: .; D gene: .; V gene: TRBV13; CDR3 DNA: TGTGCCAGCAGCTATGGGCCGAATGAAAAACTGTTTTTT; CDR3 protein: CASSYGPNEKLFF
J gene: TRBJ2-1; clone size: .; D gene: TRBD2; V gene: TRBV7-6; CDR3 DNA: TGTGCCAGCAGCTTAGGTCTCCGCGGGAGGGTCGGGAATGAGCAGTTCTTC; CDR3 protein: CASSLGLRGRVGNEQFF
J gene: TRBJ1-1; clone size: many; D gene: TRBD1; V gene: TRBV20-1; CDR3 DNA: TGCAGTGCTGGACAGGAAACGAACACTGAAGCTTTCTTT; CDR3 protein: CSAGQETNTEAFF
J gene: TRBJ2-1; clone size: many; D gene: TRBD1; V gene: TRBV12-3/TRBV12-4; CDR3 DNA: TGTGCCAGCAGTACTGGGACAGGGGGTGAAGAAAATGAGCAGTTCTTC; CDR3 protein: CASSTGTGGEENEQFF
J gene: TRBJ2-1; clone size: few; D gene: TRBD2; V gene: TRBV27; CDR3 DNA: TGTGCCAGCAGCCTAGCGGGGGGGGGGCCGGATGAGCAGTTCTTC; CDR3 protein: CASSLAGGGPDEQFF
J gene: TRBJ2-3; clone size: .; D gene: .; V gene: TRBV24-1; CDR3 DNA: TGTGCCACCAGTGATTCAGGTCCGGGACTCCTAACAGATACGCAGTATTTT; CDR3 protein: CATSDSGPGLLTDTQYF
J gene: TRBJ1-2; clone size: .; D gene: .; V gene: TRBV2; CDR3 DNA: TGTGCCAGCAGGTATACAGGGAACTATGGCTACACCTTC; CDR3 protein: CASRYTGNYGYTF
J gene: TRBJ2-7; clone size: .; D gene: .; V gene: TRBV20-1; CDR3 DNA: TGCAGTGCTCCCCGGCGGGATAACTACGAGCAGTACTTC; CDR3 protein: CSAPRRDNYEQYF
J gene: TRBJ2-5; clone size: .; D gene: .; V gene: TRBV11-2; CDR3 DNA: TGTGCCAGCAGCCAGGCTGGTTCACAAGAGACCCAGTACTTC; CDR3 protein: CASSQAGSQETQYF
J gene: TRBJ1-6; clone size: .; D gene: TRBD1; V gene: TRBV20-1; CDR3 DNA: TGCAGTGCCCTAACCGACAGGGACAATTCACCCCTCCACTTT; CDR3 protein: CSALTDRDNSPLHF
J gene: TRBJ2-3; clone size: many; D gene: .; V gene: TRBV5-1; CDR3 DNA: TGCGCCAGCAGCTTGGCCTTTAGTAGCACAGATACGCAGTATTTT; CDR3 protein: CASSLAFSSTDTQYF
J gene: TRBJ1-3; clone size: .; D gene: .; V gene: TRBV5-1; CDR3 DNA: TGCGCCAGCAGTTACCAGACGGCGAGCTCTGGAAACACCATATATTTT; CDR3 protein: CASSYQTASSGNTIYF
J gene: TRBJ2-7; clone size: many; D gene: TRBD2; V gene: TRBV13; CDR3 DNA: TGTGCCAGCAGCCATCCTACTAGCGGGAGTTACGAGCAGTACTTC; CDR3 protein: CASSHPTSGSYEQYF
J gene: TRBJ2-7; clone size: .; D gene: .; V gene: TRBV6-1; CDR3 DNA: TGTGCCAGCAGTGAATTCTTCTACGAGCAGTACTTC; CDR3 protein: CASSEFFYEQYF
J gene: TRBJ2-1; clone size: many; D gene: .; V gene: TRBV5-1; CDR3 DNA: TGCGCCAGCAGTCAGAGGGGTATCTACAATGAGCAGTTCTTC; CDR3 protein: CASSQRGIYNEQFF
J gene: TRBJ1-1; clone size: .; D gene: .; V gene: TRBV20-1; CDR3 DNA: TGCAGTGCTAGAGATCTGAGGCGTCCGAACACTGAAGCTTTCTTT; CDR3 protein: CSARDLRRPNTEAFF
J gene: TRBJ1-1; clone size: many; D gene: TRBD1; V gene: TRBV28; CDR3 DNA: TGTGCCAGCAGACCGGGACAGCCATTGAACACTGAAGCTTTCTTT; CDR3 protein: CASRPGQPLNTEAFF
J gene: TRBJ2-5; clone size: .; D gene: TRBD1; V gene: TRBV28; CDR3 DNA: TGTGCCAGCCGGCCGGGACAGGGTATATTGGAGACCCAGTACTTC; CDR3 protein: CASRPGQGILETQYF
J gene: TRBJ2-7; clone size: .; D gene: TRBD2; V gene: TRBV2; CDR3 DNA: TGTGCCAGCAGCGGCGGGCTAGCGGACGAGCAGTACTTC; CDR3 protein: CASSGGLADEQYF
J gene: TRBJ1-2; clone size: few; D gene: .; V gene: TRBV5-5; CDR3 DNA: TGTGCCAGCAGCCTTAATGCCGGACAGGGCTACACCTTC; CDR3 protein: CASSLNAGQGYTF
J gene: TRBJ2-1; clone size: many; D gene: TRBD2; V gene: TRBV2; CDR3 DNA: TGTGCCAGCAGTGAAACCTACCCGGGACTAGTTCTCCCAAGCTCCTACAATGAGCAGTTCTTC; CDR3 protein: CASSETYPGLVLPSSYNEQFF
J gene: TRBJ1-2; clone size: many; D gene: TRBD1; V gene: TRBV12-3/TRBV12-4; CDR3 DNA: TGTGCCAGCAGCCGGGGACAGGGGGCCTATGGCTACACCTTC; CDR3 protein: CASSRGQGAYGYTF